This T cell receptor (beta chain) was identified in a study of blood T cell repertoires in COVID-19. At the level of the study: Sources were T cells, B-cell-depleted T cells, or PBMCs; the material itself was cDNA or gDNA.

Authors' analysis steps: Reference gene primers were amplified, and this amplification served to estimate nucleated cell counts. This table comes from immunoSEQ multiplex PCR, and its TCRdb copy is limited to in-frame clones, with some not included. V, J and clone size are taken as reported in that table, and D and trimming were inferred from the DNA itself. The repertoire holds about 200,000 clones, with around four fifths as singletons. Trimming left V 1 base short and J 0 bases short, with 10 bases between. CDR1 and CDR2 from the germline V gene are SSHAT and FNYEAQ (reference sequence). This CDR3 is 15 amino acids long.

The chain recombines TRBV7-7 with TRBJ2-7; D perhaps matches TRBD1 (5 bases). This TCR derives from a man in his fifties or sixties with COVID-19, enrolled during active disease. The sample taken for sequencing was peripheral blood. CDR3 in DNA: TGTGCCAGCAGCTTAGGCCAGGGTACCTCCTACGAGCAGTACTTC. Amino acids: CASSLGQGTSYEQYF.